These 18 T cell receptor beta chains originate from one sample sequenced in a study of blood T cell repertoires in COVID-19. The method was immunoSEQ multiplex PCR; TCRdb's version includes in-frame clones alone and lacks a portion of them. The repertoire holds tens of thousands of clones, with approximately 86% as singletons. Sequencing was done on a sample of peripheral blood. The receptors here all came from a woman older than 75 with acute or convalescent COVID-19.

The chain has TRBV7-9 and TRBJ1-1; tentatively, D is TRBD1 (6 bases). Per germline, CDR1 SEHNR and CDR2 FQNEAQ (reference sequence). This CDR3 has 14 residues. Deletions cut 1 base from V and 10 bases from J, with 16 bases between. CDR3 nucleotides: TGTGCCAGCAGCTTAGGGATGGACAGAGACGCAGCTTTCTTT. The encoded protein is CASSLGMDRDAAFF.

The V and J genes are TRBV2 and TRBJ1-4, with TRBD1 identical over 8 bases. Germline CDR1 is SNHLY and CDR2 is FYNNEI. The CDR3 has 14 residues. The J segment lost 7 bases and the V segment lost 6 bases, leaving 7 bases of the junction unmatched. Here the CDR3 DNA reads TGTGCCAGCAGGGCGACAGGGGTTACTGAAAAACTGTTTTTT. Its protein is CASRATGVTEKLFF.

The V call is TRBV27, the J call TRBJ2-6, with D perhaps TRBD2 (6 bases). Trimming shortened V by 5 bases and J by 0 bases, and 17 bases separated the two germline ends. This CDR3 has 18 residues. CDR1 and CDR2 from the germline V gene are MNHEY and SMNVEV (reference sequence). Here the CDR3 DNA reads TGTGCCAGCAGTCCAATACGGGGACTCGGCTCTGGGGCCAACGTCCTGACTTTC. Translated: CASSPIRGLGSGANVLTF.

The chain carries TRBV10-2 and TRBJ2-7; 8 bases are a match to TRBD1. This CDR3 has 13 amino acids. V gave up 7 bases and J gave up 6 bases; unmatched junction bases: 8. CDR1 WSHSY and CDR2 SAAADI come from the germline V gene. The CDR3 DNA is TGCGCCAGCATGCTGCAGGGGGCCAGCGAGCAGTACTTC. It yields the protein CASMLQGASEQYF.

The rearrangement joins TRBV18 to TRBJ1-3; TRBD1 matches 8 bases. This CDR3 region has 15 residues. Losses at the gene ends were 3 bases for V and 2 bases for J; bases not matched to a gene: 3. CDR1 is KGHSH and CDR2 is LQKENI in the germline V gene. The chain's CDR3 is CASSPGQVAGNTIYF. The CDR3 nucleotides read TGTGCCAGCTCACCGGGACAGGTCGCTGGAAACACCATATATTTT. Full variable domain (outside the CDR3, taken from reference TRBV18 and TRBJ1-3): NAGVMQNPRHLVRRRGQEARLRCSPMKGHSHVYWYRQLPEEGLKFMVYLQKENIIDESGMPKERFSAEFPKEGPSILRIQQVVRGDSAAYFCASSPGQVAGNTIYFGEGSWLTVV.

This chain's CDR3 is CASEQGVHGYTF. The CDR3 coding sequence is TGTGCCAGCGAACAGGGGGTACATGGCTACACCTTC. The V and J genes are TRBV19 and TRBJ1-2; 8 bases align to TRBD1. There are 12 residues in the CDR3. Germline CDR1 reads LNHDA; CDR2 reads SQIVND (reference sequence). V dropped 9 bases and J dropped 6; count of bases not matched to a gene: 6.

This clone was counted a single time. The rearrangement links TRBV2 to TRBJ1-5; 7 positions match TRBD1. This CDR3 region has 14 residues. Trimming took 5 bases from V and 6 from J; bases not matched to a gene: 7. Germline values: CDR1 SNHLY, CDR2 FYNNEI. CDR3 sequence: CASSLQGNGQPQHF. The CDR3 DNA is TGTGCCAGCAGTTTACAGGGGAACGGTCAGCCCCAGCATTTT.

The chain employs TRBV2 and TRBJ1-2; D is unclear. Germline loops: CDR1 SNHLY, CDR2 FYNNEI. V lost 7 bases to trimming and J lost 4 bases, with 4 bases between them. This CDR3 has 10 amino acids. The CDR3 protein is CASTGYGYTF. CDR3 sequence (DNA): TGTGCCAGCACCGGCTATGGCTACACCTTC.

This sequence joins TRBV7-2 and TRBJ2-2; D uncertain. Trimming left V 3 bases short and J 0 bases short, with 5 bases between. The CDR3 runs 14 residues. CDR1 and CDR2 (germline): SGHTA, FQGNSA. The CDR3 region is CASSLYSNTGELFF. CDR3 bases: TGTGCCAGCAGCTTGTATTCGAACACCGGGGAGCTGTTTTTT.

The V call is TRBV7-8, the J call TRBJ2-5, with TRBD2 matching 7 bases. This CDR3 region has 17 residues. Per germline, CDR1 SGHVS and CDR2 FQNEAQ. The V gene end was trimmed by 1 base and the J gene end by 1 base; junction bases not matched to a gene: 9. The CDR3 DNA is TGTGCCAGCAGCTTAGTGGTCGGGCGGGGGACCCAAGAGACCCAGTACTTC. Amino acids: CASSLVVGRGTQETQYF. The complete variable domain, with remaining parts taken from reference TRBV7-8 and TRBJ2-5, reads GAGVSQSPRYKVAKRGQDVALRCDPISGHVSLFWYQQALGQGPEFLTYFQNEAQLDKSGLPSDRFFAERPEGSVSTLKIQRTQQEDSAVYLCASSLVVGRGTQETQYFGPGTRLLVL.

The gene calls are TRBV14 and TRBJ1-3; no definite D call. V was cut by 4 bases and J by 4 bases, with 5 bases left in between. Germline CDR1 SGHDN, CDR2 FVKESK. This CDR3 spans 12 amino acids. The CDR3 region is CASSRRGNTIYF. CDR3 sequence (DNA): TGTGCCAGCAGCCGGCGGGGAAACACCATATATTTT.

This clone was recorded only once. This chain uses TRBV9 with TRBJ1-6, with D possibly being TRBD1 (5 bases). The CDR3 consists of 15 residues. Germline-derived CDR1 and CDR2 are SGDLS and YYNGEE. V dropped 3 bases and J dropped 10 bases, with 17 bases sitting between them. The CDR3 DNA reads as TGTGCCAGCAGCGCCAACGGGGGGATGGGATCACCCCTCCACTTT. Its protein product is CASSANGGMGSPLHF.

This chain connects TRBV11-2 to TRBJ1-5, with TRBD1 identical over 7 bases. This CDR3 comprises 16 residues. Germline values: CDR1 SGHAT, CDR2 FQNNGV. The V gene end was trimmed by 4 bases and the J gene end by 1 base; junction bases not matched to a gene: 7. CDR3 bases: TGTGCCAGCAGCTCCTGGGACAGATTGAGCAATCAGCCCCAGCATTTT. Its protein product is CASSSWDRLSNQPQHF.

This clone was counted a single time. This chain uses TRBV4-1 with TRBJ2-7; 9 nucleotides align to TRBD2. The CDR3 is 14 amino acids. CDR1 MGHRA and CDR2 YSYEKL come from the germline V gene. Unmatched junction bases numbered 4, after V lost 5 bases and J lost 2 bases. The CDR3 DNA is TGCGCCAGCAGCTTAGCGGGGGCCACCTACGAGCAGTACTTC. This translates into CASSLAGATYEQYF.

This chain joins TRBV12-5 and TRBJ1-3; tentatively, D is TRBD1 (6 bases). The CDR3 covers 16 residues. Germline CDR1 reads LGHNT; CDR2 reads FRNRAP. V lost 2 bases, J lost 0 bases, and 11 bases lay in between. This CDR3 reads CASGLRQASSGNTIYF. The CDR3 nucleotides read TGTGCTAGTGGTTTGAGACAGGCGAGCTCTGGAAACACCATATATTTT.

This rearrangement joins TRBV9 to TRBJ2-7; 8 nucleotides align to TRBD1. The CDR3 consists of 14 residues. With 4 bases clipped from V and 4 bases from J, the junction kept 7 bases outside the gene matches. Germline V gives CDR1 SGDLS, CDR2 YYNGEE. CDR3 DNA: TGTGCCAGCAGCAAAGGACAGGGACGGTACGAGCAGTACTTC. It specifies CASSKGQGRYEQYF.

The chain joins TRBV19 to TRBJ1-1; 8 bases are a match to TRBD1. CDR1 is LNHDA, CDR2 SQIVND, per germline (reference sequence). This CDR3 comprises 14 residues. Trimming at V came to 5 bases and at J to 8 bases, leaving 10 bases not matched to a gene. CDR3 bases: TGTGCCAGTAGTTTTGACAGGGGATTCGCAGAAGCTTTCTTT. Amino acid sequence: CASSFDRGFAEAFF. The full variable domain, its missing parts supplied by reference TRBV19 and TRBJ1-1, is DGGITQSPKYLFRKEGQNVTLSCEQNLNHDAMYWYRQDPGQGLRLIYYSQIVNDFQKGDIAEGYSVSREKKESFPLTVTSAQKNPTAFYLCASSFDRGFAEAFFGQGTRLTVV.

This clone has a single count. CDR3 protein: CASSFDSTQYF. The CDR3 DNA sequence: TGTGCCAGCAGCTTTGACAGCACCCAGTACTTC. The chain is built from TRBV7-9 and TRBJ2-5, with a weak D call TRBD1 (5 bases). Trimming removed 3 bases from V and 8 bases from J, with 7 bases in between. Germline CDR1 is SEHNR and CDR2 is FQNEAQ (reference sequence). The CDR3 length is 11 residues. Full variable domain (outside the CDR3, taken from reference TRBV7-9 and TRBJ2-5): DTGVSQNPRHKITKRGQNVTFRCDPISEHNRLYWYRQTLGQGPEFLTYFQNEAQLEKSRLLSDRFSAERPKGSFSTLEIQRTEQGDSAMYLCASSFDSTQYFGPGTRLLVL.